These T cell receptor beta chains were read from a single sample in a study of shared clonotypes between healthy human individuals. Only in-frame clones appear in the TCRdb table, and some are missing; sequencing was by immunoSEQ multiplex PCR. The sample includes almost 750,000 clones, roughly 72% seen only once; the top ten take more than 1.5%. Sequencing input: memory CD4+ T cells sorted from blood. Receptors originate from a woman under 40 in good health. Both conserved end residues are part of each CDR3. A D gene is named only where the DNA matches it firmly. Clone size is shown for a subset of rows, as once, few, many or a class of expanded clone.

DNA | CDR3 | J | length | size | V | D
TGTGCCAGCAGCCACATACAGGGGATTGATGGCTACACCTTC | CASSHIQGIDGYTF | TRBJ1-2 | 14 | few | TRBV7-9 | TRBD1
TGCGCCAGCAGCTTGGCAGGCTCCAGCTCTGGAAACACCATATATTTT | CASSLAGSSSGNTIYF | TRBJ1-3 | 16 | . | TRBV5-1 | .
TGTGCCAGCAGTTACTCCGGGAATTTGTGGGACACCATATATTTT | CASSYSGNLWDTIYF | TRBJ1-3 | 15 | once | TRBV6-5 | .
TGCGCCAGCAGCCAAGTTGGGACGGCTGAACGGGGTCAGTACTTC | CASSQVGTAERGQYF | TRBJ2-4 | 15 | . | TRBV4-1 | .
TGTGCCACGCGCAGAGAAGAGACCCAGTACTTC | CATRREETQYF | TRBJ2-5 | 11 | once | TRBV10-3 | .
TGTGCCAGCAGTTTCAGCAGGGAAGACACTGAAGCTTTCTTT | CASSFSREDTEAFF | TRBJ1-1 | 14 | few | TRBV28 | .
TGTGCCACCAGCAGAGACGAGGGCTCCTACAATGAGCAGTTCTTC | CATSRDEGSYNEQFF | TRBJ2-1 | 15 | . | TRBV15 | .
TGCAGTGCGAGGGACCACACTGAAGCTTTCTTT | CSARDHTEAFF | TRBJ1-1 | 11 | . | TRBV20-1 | .
TGTGCCAGCAGTGAATCGGGGCAGAACAACTATGGCTACACCTTC | CASSESGQNNYGYTF | TRBJ1-2 | 15 | . | TRBV2 | .
TGTGCCAGCAGTTTGGATAAAGGAGCTTTCTTT | CASSLDKGAFF | TRBJ1-1 | 11 | . | TRBV28 | .
TGTGCCAGCAGTTTTCAGGGGTTATCCTACGAGCAGTACTTC | CASSFQGLSYEQYF | TRBJ2-7 | 14 | . | TRBV28 | .
TGCAGCGTTCTCCAGGGCACAGATACGCAGTATTTT | CSVLQGTDTQYF | TRBJ2-3 | 12 | . | TRBV29-1 | .
TGTGCCAGCAGTTTATTCGGCCCCGCAGAAAAGCAGTTCTTC | CASSLFGPAEKQFF | TRBJ2-1 | 14 | . | TRBV28 | .
TGCGCCAGCAGCTTGGGGACTGGCACAGATACGCAGTATTTT | CASSLGTGTDTQYF | TRBJ2-3 | 14 | . | TRBV5-1 | .
TGTGCCAGTACCGACAGGAGGGGCTATGGCTACACCTTC | CASTDRRGYGYTF | TRBJ1-2 | 13 | . | TRBV19 | .
TGTGCCAGCAGAAGGGGATCCTCTGGGGGCTACACCTTC | CASRRGSSGGYTF | TRBJ1-2 | 13 | . | TRBV5-4 | .
TGTGCCAGCAGTTTACCCGGACAGGGGAGAAAGACCCAGTACTTC | CASSLPGQGRKTQYF | TRBJ2-5 | 15 | . | TRBV28 | TRBD1
TGTGCCAGCAGTTTAGGGGGGGGCGGCAATCAGCCCCAGCATTTT | CASSLGGGGNQPQHF | TRBJ1-5 | 15 | . | TRBV28 | .
TGTGCCAGCAGCCTACACGGGACAGGGATAGCAGAGACCCAGTACTTC | CASSLHGTGIAETQYF | TRBJ2-5 | 16 | . | TRBV7-8 | TRBD1
TGTGCCAGCAGCTTAGGGAGGAACGGGAGGGCCGGTATCGGGGAGCTGTTTTTT | CASSLGRNGRAGIGELFF | TRBJ2-2 | 18 | . | TRBV7-6 | TRBD2
TGTGCCACCAGCAGAGGAAACGACTATCCCCAGGAGACCCAGTACTTC | CATSRGNDYPQETQYF | TRBJ2-5 | 16 | . | TRBV15 | .
TGTGCCAGCAGTGAAGTTCGGGGGGCTTATGAAAAACTGTTTTTT | CASSEVRGAYEKLFF | TRBJ1-4 | 15 | . | TRBV6-1 | .
TGTGCCAGCAGCGCACGGGACGGGGAAATTCATGGCTACACCTTC | CASSARDGEIHGYTF | TRBJ1-2 | 15 | . | TRBV4-2 | .
TGTGCCAGCAGCTTTAACCCGCGAGAGAACGAGCAGTACTTC | CASSFNPRENEQYF | TRBJ2-7 | 14 | . | TRBV5-4 | .
TGTGCCAGCAGTTCGGGACAGGGGGCGTTTGGCTACACCTTC | CASSSGQGAFGYTF | TRBJ1-2 | 14 | . | TRBV28 | TRBD1
TGTGCCAGCTCAGAAACTAGCGGGAAAGGGTCAGATACGCAGTATTTT | CASSETSGKGSDTQYF | TRBJ2-3 | 16 | many | TRBV6-4 | TRBD2
TGTGCCAGCCATCCCCCCCCGGGGCGAGGTCCGAACACTGAAGCTTTCTTT | CASHPPPGRGPNTEAFF | TRBJ1-1 | 17 | . | TRBV27 | .
TGCGCCAGCAGTGGCCTGACAGGGTTTTTGTTCTTC | CASSGLTGFLFF | TRBJ2-1 | 12 | . | TRBV10-1 | TRBD1
TGTGCCAGCAGCTTAGGGCTCAGGGAAGGCGATGAGCAGTTCTTC | CASSLGLREGDEQFF | TRBJ2-1 | 15 | . | TRBV11-3 | .
TGTGCCAGCGGGAGTGCCCAGACAGATACGCAGTATTTT | CASGSAQTDTQYF | TRBJ2-3 | 13 | . | TRBV7-9 | .
TGTGCCAGCAGACATGGGGGCCTCCTAGTCCCTTATGGCTACACCTTC | CASRHGGLLVPYGYTF | TRBJ1-2 | 16 | few | TRBV21-1 | .
TGTGCCAGCAGCTTATTAGCGGGACTCTTGCAGTACTTC | CASSLLAGLLQYF | TRBJ2-7 | 13 | . | TRBV5-8 | TRBD2
TGTGCCAGCAGTGGCCGGACTAGCGGGATTTATACGCAGTATTTT | CASSGRTSGIYTQYF | TRBJ2-3 | 15 | . | TRBV27 | TRBD2
TGTGCCAGCAGGGCCGGGACAGGGGCGTCCTACGAGCAGTACTTC | CASRAGTGASYEQYF | TRBJ2-7 | 15 | . | TRBV28 | TRBD1
TGTGCCAGCAGCGAGGGACTAGCGGGAGTATACGAGCAGTACTTC | CASSEGLAGVYEQYF | TRBJ2-7 | 15 | . | TRBV7-3 | TRBD2
TGTGCCAGCAGCTTGGCCAGTTCCCTCTTTTATACGCAGTATTTT | CASSLASSLFYTQYF | TRBJ2-3 | 15 | . | TRBV5-4 | .
TGTGCCAGCAGCCCCGTTGTGGGGCGAGGGGAGGAGACCCAGTACTTC | CASSPVVGRGEETQYF | TRBJ2-5 | 16 | . | TRBV5-6 | .
TGTGCCAGCAGCTCGGGACTAGCGGGAGGGACGTACTTC | CASSSGLAGGTYF | TRBJ2-7 | 13 | . | TRBV7-9 | TRBD2
TGTGCCAGCAGTAAGAGACAGGGGGTAACCTACGAGCAGTACTTC | CASSKRQGVTYEQYF | TRBJ2-7 | 15 | . | TRBV28 | TRBD1
TGTGCCAGCAGCTTAGCCCTGGGGCAGGGGGCGAACACCGGGGAGCTGTTTTTT | CASSLALGQGANTGELFF | TRBJ2-2 | 18 | . | TRBV7-6 | TRBD1
TGCACCAGCAGTCGGACTAGCTTATACTACAATGAGCAGTTCTTC | CTSSRTSLYYNEQFF | TRBJ2-1 | 15 | once | TRBV1 | .
TGCGCCAGCAGCCAAGATCAGTTCGGCAGGGCGGAGATAGATACGCAGTATTTT | CASSQDQFGRAEIDTQYF | TRBJ2-3 | 18 | . | TRBV4-1 | .
TGTGCCTGGAGTACCGGGACTTCCTACAATGAGCAGTTCTTC | CAWSTGTSYNEQFF | TRBJ2-1 | 14 | . | TRBV30 | .
TGCGCCAGCAGCTTGGGCCTAGACGGTTACAATGAGCAGTTCTTC | CASSLGLDGYNEQFF | TRBJ2-1 | 15 | . | TRBV5-1 | .
TGCGCCAGCAGCTTGGCGGGGACTCTCTATGGCTACACCTTC | CASSLAGTLYGYTF | TRBJ1-2 | 14 | . | TRBV5-1 | .
TGTGCCAGCGGGGGGGGTGACTCTGGAAACACCATATATTTT | CASGGGDSGNTIYF | TRBJ1-3 | 14 | once | TRBV21-1 | .
TGTGCCAGTAGTATAGAGGGCAGGGCCGGCTATGGCTACACCTTC | CASSIEGRAGYGYTF | TRBJ1-2 | 15 | . | TRBV19 | .
TGTGCCAGCTCACCCATGTCCGTTTTTGAGCAGTTCTTC | CASSPMSVFEQFF | TRBJ2-1 | 13 | . | TRBV18 | .
TGTGCCAGCGCGGGACAGGGAGATACTGAAGCTTTCTTT | CASAGQGDTEAFF | TRBJ1-1 | 13 | . | TRBV2 | TRBD1
TGTGCCAGCAGTTTATTGCCCGGACAGGTCGAGGCCAGGCAGCCCCAGCATTTT | CASSLLPGQVEARQPQHF | TRBJ1-5 | 18 | . | TRBV28 | TRBD1
TGTGCCAGCAGTCTTATCCGGAACACCGGGGAGCTGTTTTTT | CASSLIRNTGELFF | TRBJ2-2 | 14 | . | TRBV2 | .
TGTGCCAGCAGCCTGGGGACATCTCCCTACGAGCAGTACTTC | CASSLGTSPYEQYF | TRBJ2-7 | 14 | . | TRBV7-2 | .
TGTGCCAGCAGCTTAGGTTTAGCTGCAGATACGCAGTATTTT | CASSLGLAADTQYF | TRBJ2-3 | 14 | . | TRBV11-1 | .
TGTGCCAGCAGTCTCTCTACAGGGGAACGAGAGACCCAGTACTTC | CASSLSTGERETQYF | TRBJ2-5 | 15 | . | TRBV7-2 | TRBD1
TGTGCCAGTAGTTTGGGGCTAGCGGGAGGACAAGAGACCCAGTACTTC | CASSLGLAGGQETQYF | TRBJ2-5 | 16 | . | TRBV19 | TRBD2